Shown below are 5 T cell receptor beta chains from a single sample sequenced in a study of technical replicates of blood from a handful of donors. Sequencing was performed with immunoSEQ multiplex PCR; in TCRdb, only in-frame clones are kept and a portion is missing. This table has about 83,000 clones, roughly nine tenths appearing once. Sequencing was carried out using T cells isolated from PBMCs. These receptors were taken from a human donor in good health.

This rearrangement joins TRBV7-9 to TRBJ2-7; D is perhaps TRBD1 (5 bases). This CDR3 spans 14 amino acids. Germline values: CDR1 SEHNR, CDR2 FQNEAQ (reference sequence). The germline V and J ends were trimmed by 1 base and 2 bases, with 9 bases remaining between them. The CDR3 nucleotides are TGTGCCAGCAGCTTAGGACAGACCCCCTACGAGCAGTACTTC. As protein: CASSLGQTPYEQYF.

The CDR3 is CASSRRGSPRGQPQHF. DNA for the CDR3: TGTGCCAGCAGCCGGAGGGGCAGTCCCCGGGGACAGCCCCAGCATTTT. The J gene is TRBJ1-5, the V gene TRBV5-6, with D perhaps TRBD1 (5 bases). The CDR3 extends over 16 amino acids. Germline values: CDR1 SGHDT, CDR2 YYEEEE. V lost 4 bases and J lost 7, with 21 bases in between.

This clone was seen once. The chain couples TRBV6-9 to TRBJ2-7; D might be TRBD2 (5 bases). The length of the CDR3 is 15 residues. V lost 0 bases and J 2 bases, leaving 11 bases between the germline ends. Germline CDR1 MNHGY, CDR2 SVAAGI. The CDR3 nucleotides are TGTGCCAGCAGTTATTCCCGGACTGATACCTACGAGCAGTACTTC. It encodes CASSYSRTDTYEQYF.

The chain couples TRBV10-3 to TRBJ2-7; the D is unclear. The germline V gene encodes CDR1 ENHRY and CDR2 SYGVKD. The CDR3 is 12 amino acids. The V gene lost 11 bases and the J gene lost 0 bases, with 11 bases spanning the gap. DNA for the CDR3: TGTGCCTCGACTGAGAGCTCCTACGAGCAGTACTTC. Protein sequence: CASTESSYEQYF.

This chain connects TRBV10-2 to TRBJ1-1; D is uncertain. The CDR3 runs to 13 residues. Germline V gives CDR1 WSHSY, CDR2 SAAADI. V gave up 0 bases and J gave up 11 bases, with 13 bases separating them. CDR3 in amino acids: CASSESGSPKAFF. The CDR3 DNA follows: TGCGCCAGCAGTGAGTCGGGCAGCCCAAAGGCTTTCTTT.